This paragraph reports one T cell receptor beta chain. Its target is unknown. This record belongs to a study of CD8 T cells in Susac syndrome. Study in general: Patients with Susac syndrome were, at the time of blood collection, therapy-naive, maintained on corticosteroids, or maintained on intravenous immunoglobulin alone.

V lost 7 bases, J lost 3 bases, and 6 bases stayed unmatched. There are 14 residues in the CDR3. CDR1 and CDR2 from the germline V gene are MNHNY and SVGAGI (reference sequence). From blood CD8+ and CD4+ T cells, the TCR beta chain was sequenced. Through negative isolation, CD4+ and CD8+ T cells were obtained, while TEMRA cells were enriched using FACS. Reverse transcription of about 0.45 to 1 ug RNA was carried out with random hexamers. Each CDR3 protein gets one entry after TCRdb re-called the immunoSEQ multiplex PCR reads with MiXCR. The sample holds about 80,000 distinct CDR3 sequences, roughly 91% seen once. Findings and limits, study-wide: TCR sequencing and HLA analysis covered a relatively small number of individuals.

The specimen was CD4+ T cells from PBMCs. The chain couples TRBV6-6 to TRBJ2-1, with 7 bases lining up with TRBD1. This clonotype was sampled from a human donor with Susac syndrome. The CDR3 region is CASTRDSGYNEQFF. In nucleotides, the CDR3 is TGTGCCAGCACAAGGGACAGCGGCTACAATGAGCAGTTCTTC.